This T cell receptor beta chain was observed in a study of spatial heterogeneity in lung cancer. Study as a whole: Detection of beta-chain sequences consistently exceeded that of alpha-chain sequences.

The library protocol tagged each TCR cDNA with a unique molecular identifier. TCRdb passed the 5' RACE reads through MiXCR, listing each CDR3 protein once. Of 40,000 or so distinct CDR3 sequences listed, approximately 5.5% were seen once; the top ten hold about a quarter. CDR3 length: 13 amino acids. Per the germline V gene, CDR1 is SGHTA and CDR2 is FQGNSA. V lost 7 bases and J 2 bases, leaving 9 bases between the germline ends. Only a few counts were recorded for this clonotype. Time point in this sample: sample taken at primary tumor resection. Extraction of whole RNA from tumor, nontumor lung or frozen PBMC preceded unsorted sequencing.

The genes are TRBV7-2 and TRBJ1-5; D gene ambiguous. Sequences were derived from PBMCs, sampled at surgery. The receptor was isolated from a female donor with early-stage non-small cell lung cancer. CDR3 DNA: TGTGCCAGCAAAGGGCTCGGCAATCAGCCCCAGCATTTT. Translated: CASKGLGNQPQHF.